Listed here are 3 T cell receptor beta chains from one sample, sequenced in a study of blood T cell repertoires in COVID-19 (dated by TCRdb to 2018 to 2020). Library preparation used the immunoSEQ multiplex PCR assay. This is the immuneACCESS table as TCRdb keeps it, with only in-frame sequences that have V and J called. A part of the clones is gone; compared with another copy, unresolved V genes explain less than half, and the rest is unexplained. The sample table records 45,000 to 60,000 clones; around 84% of these occur just once. The ten top clones hold roughly 12% of the sample. Sequencing was performed on peripheral blood. All receptors come from a man between 65 and 85 years old with active COVID-19.

The CDR3, as DNA: TGTGCCAGCAAAAAAACGCTAGCGGGGGAAACAGATACGCAGTATTTT. This codes for CASKKTLAGETDTQYF. V gene TRBV7-2 combines with J gene TRBJ2-3, with 10 bases aligning to TRBD2. This CDR3 spans 16 amino acids. V shed 7 bases and J 3 bases; nucleotides not matched to a gene: 10. Germline values: CDR1 SGHTA, CDR2 FQGNSA.

The rearrangement uses TRBV19 and TRBJ2-7; a weak D match, TRBD1 (6 bases). The CDR3 consists of 13 residues. The V end lost 8 bases, the J end lost 0 bases, and 11 bases lay between the germline ends. The germline V gene encodes CDR1 LNHDA and CDR2 SQIVND (reference sequence). The CDR3 bases are TGTGCCAGTTTGGACAGCAGCTCCTACGAGCAGTACTTC. Its protein product is CASLDSSSYEQYF.

The chain couples TRBV29-1 to TRBJ2-5; maybe TRBD1 (6 bases). V lost 6 bases and J 5 bases, leaving 16 bases between the germline ends. Germline CDR1 reads SQVTM; CDR2 reads ANQGSEA. There are 13 residues in the CDR3. CDR3 residues: CSVEKITGETQYF. The CDR3 region has the DNA TGCAGCGTCGAAAAGATCACAGGGGAGACCCAGTACTTC.